This TCR beta chain is drawn from a study of human T cells and chemical hapten exposure. One entry per CDR3 protein results from TCRdb running MiXCR on the RACE reads. The repertoire holds 140,000 or so distinct CDR3 sequences, 12% seen once, with 1.3% to 1.5% in the top ten. Regarding this clonotype: What it binds is unknown.

Time point of the sample: patch test 2, 6 weeks after DPC sensitization. Documented treatment: therapeutic diphenylcyclopropenone sensitization with weekly scalp DPC. Study outcomes and limitations: There was a positive correlation between PT1 expanded TCR counts and patch test score. No shift was seen in TCRs above 1 in 1000 frequency with DPC sensitization.

The source of this sequence is a woman between 50 and 59 years old with alopecia areata. Some clones in this sample may be carry-over from other donors' samples. The source material was whole blood, sampled in connection with sensitization to the hapten diphenylcyclopropenone (DPC).

The CDR3 reads CASSLDGLALNTGELFF. Written as DNA, the CDR3 is TGTGCCAGCAGCTTAGACGGACTAGCGTTGAACACCGGGGAGCTGTTTTTT. This chain links TRBV11-2 with TRBJ2-2; 9 nucleotides agree with TRBD2. In germline, CDR1 is SGHAT, CDR2 FQNNGV. The J segment lost 1 base and the V segment lost 0 bases, leaving 3 bases of the junction unmatched. CDR3 length equals 17 residues.